The rows below give T cell receptor beta chains drawn from one sample of a study of blood T cell repertoires in COVID-19. The method was immunoSEQ multiplex PCR; TCRdb's version includes in-frame clones alone and lacks a portion of them. Here the sample spans 30,000 to 35,000 clones, roughly 73% being singletons. What was sequenced was peripheral blood. Receptor source: a man aged 80 or over with active or convalescent COVID-19. Each CDR3 is given without its conserved first and last residue. Each record gives: V gene, J gene, CDR3 protein.

>TRBV28|TRBJ2-7
ASSFRTSGIREQY
>TRBV5-4|TRBJ1-2
ASSRTGGYGYT
>TRBV6-5|TRBJ1-2
ASSRDNYGYT
>TRBV7-8|TRBJ1-6
ASISTGTGSYNSPLH
>TRBV27|TRBJ2-1
ASSTGDRVMI
>TRBV2|TRBJ2-7
ASSERQTSGRQAEQY
>TRBV5-1|TRBJ2-7
ASSLAGTGGTYEQY
>TRBV2|TRBJ1-2
ASSEQGVVARYNYGYT
>TRBV19|TRBJ2-1
ASSINSGSYNEQF
>TRBV30|TRBJ2-2
AWSSVHGELF
>TRBV28|TRBJ2-7
ASSGSRSEQY
>TRBV3-1/TRBV3-2|TRBJ2-1
ASSQELFLDYHNEQF
>TRBV27|TRBJ1-6
ASSLRGSPLH
>TRBV13|TRBJ2-3
ASSSRTSGSNTQY
>TRBV11-3|TRBJ2-3
ASSLGGLLTDTQY
>TRBV7-3|TRBJ2-1
ASSLGGSGSYNEQF
>TRBV5-4|TRBJ1-4
ASSRQQGAPESLF
>TRBV5-5|TRBJ2-1
ASSLAGVRNNEQF
>TRBV4-2|TRBJ2-1
ASSQAEGTSGNRVQF
>TRBV5-4|TRBJ2-3
ASSLWRNTQY
>TRBV11-2|TRBJ2-7
ASSLMRLSYEQY
>TRBV6-5|TRBJ2-7
ASSTTKKYEQY
>TRBV4-2|TRBJ1-1
ASSQVTGNTEAF
>TRBV19|TRBJ1-5
ASGTGPWQPQH